This is a list of T cell receptor beta chains from one sample in a study of blood T cell repertoires in COVID-19. Measured with immunoSEQ multiplex PCR; TCRdb has only the in-frame clones, and not every one. The sample holds 350,000 or so clones, about nine tenths seen once. Sequencing input: peripheral blood. These receptors all come from an older woman with COVID-19, enrolled during active disease. The CDR3 runs from the conserved cysteine through the conserved F or W. The D gene is left open where the match is weak. Clone sizes are given selectively: once, few, many, or a class where the clone is expanded.

D gene | J gene | V gene | clone size | CDR3 length | CDR3 protein | CDR3 DNA
NA | TRBJ2-7 | TRBV28 | NA | 14 | CASSRRDNSYEQYF | TGTGCCAGCAGTCGCCGGGACAACTCCTACGAGCAGTACTTC
NA | TRBJ2-7 | TRBV7-9 | NA | 12 | CASSFWSYEQYF | TGTGCCAGCAGCTTTTGGAGCTACGAGCAGTACTTC
TRBD1 | TRBJ2-5 | TRBV9 | NA | 14 | CASSPGDSQETQYF | TGTGCCAGCAGCCCCGGGGACAGCCAAGAGACCCAGTACTTC
TRBD1 | TRBJ1-1 | TRBV6-5 | few | 15 | CASSYARQGDTEAFF | TGTGCCAGCAGTTACGCGCGACAGGGTGACACTGAAGCTTTCTTT
TRBD1 | TRBJ2-6 | TRBV3-1/TRBV3-2 | NA | 17 | CASSQPGTGYGANVLTF | TGTGCCAGCAGCCAGCCCGGGACAGGGTATGGGGCCAACGTCCTGACTTTC
NA | TRBJ2-7 | TRBV27 | once | 15 | CASSQNRRPPYEQYF | TGTGCCAGCAGCCAAAACAGGCGGCCCCCCTACGAGCAGTACTTC
NA | TRBJ2-7 | TRBV20-1 | few | 10 | CSAADREQYF | TGCAGTGCAGCCGACAGAGAGCAGTACTTC
NA | TRBJ2-5 | TRBV24-1 | NA | 14 | CATSDRELGKTQYF | TGTGCCACCAGTGATCGGGAGCTGGGGAAGACCCAGTACTTC
NA | TRBJ1-1 | TRBV19 | NA | 13 | CASSIKAAQGAFF | TGTGCCAGTAGTATCAAGGCAGCGCAGGGAGCTTTCTTT
TRBD1 | TRBJ1-1 | TRBV27 | NA | 15 | CASSLSQGALTEAFF | TGTGCCAGCAGTTTATCCCAGGGGGCGTTGACTGAAGCTTTCTTT
NA | TRBJ2-6 | TRBV7-9 | NA | 15 | CASSPQGSGANVLTF | TGTGCCAGCAGCCCGCAGGGTTCTGGGGCCAACGTCCTGACTTTC
TRBD2 | TRBJ2-7 | TRBV2 | NA | 16 | CASSGLTSGRYYEQYF | TGTGCCAGCAGTGGACTGACTAGCGGCCGTTACTACGAGCAGTACTTC
NA | TRBJ2-6 | TRBV5-1 | NA | 15 | CASSLTGYGANVLTF | TGCGCCAGCAGCTTGACAGGGTACGGGGCCAACGTCCTGACTTTC
NA | TRBJ1-6 | TRBV19 | NA | 14 | CASSLAGTNSPLHF | TGTGCCAGTAGCCTCGCGGGGACTAATTCACCCCTCCACTTT
TRBD2 | TRBJ2-7 | TRBV5-6 | few | 13 | CASSLPSGYEQYF | TGTGCCAGCAGCTTGCCTAGCGGATACGAGCAGTACTTC